Below, 19 T cell receptor beta chains from the same sample are listed, as sequenced in a study of blood T cell repertoires in COVID-19. Measured with immunoSEQ multiplex PCR; TCRdb has only the in-frame clones, and not every one. The sample lists roughly 97,000 clones, approximately 80% seen once, with 26% in the top ten. Sequenced material: peripheral blood. All receptors derive from a man in his fifties or sixties with acute or convalescent COVID-19.

The rearrangement joins TRBV5-1 to TRBJ2-1; 12 bases agree with TRBD2. J was trimmed by 12 bases and V by 4 bases; bases with no gene match: 14. CDR1 SGHRS and CDR2 YFSETQ come from the germline V gene. The CDR3 contains 16 residues. CDR3 in amino acids: CASSLFGTSGSGWQFF. Here the CDR3 DNA reads TGCGCCAGCAGCCTCTTCGGGACTAGCGGGTCCGGGTGGCAGTTCTTC.

The chain recombines TRBV25-1 with TRBJ2-7; a possible D gene is TRBD1 (6 bases). The V end lost 2 bases, the J end lost 3 bases, and 11 bases lay between the germline ends. The CDR3 extends over 14 amino acids. Per germline, CDR1 MGHDK and CDR2 SYGVNS. The CDR3 here is CASSEPGQIYEQYF. The CDR3 nucleotides read TGTGCCAGCAGTGAACCTGGACAGATCTACGAGCAGTACTTC.

J is TRBJ2-3 and V is TRBV2; D remains ambiguous. Trimming took off 4 bases at V and 0 bases at J, with 11 bases between the two ends. This CDR3 has 15 residues. CDR1 SNHLY and CDR2 FYNNEI come from the germline V gene. The CDR3 sequence: CASSAGATSTDTQYF. CDR3 in DNA: TGTGCCAGCAGTGCCGGTGCCACTAGCACAGATACGCAGTATTTT.

V is TRBV19 and J is TRBJ2-2, with D perhaps TRBD1 (5 bases). The germline V gene has CDR1 LNHDA and CDR2 SQIVND (reference sequence). This CDR3 spans 15 amino acids. Trimming removed 4 bases at V and 7 bases at J, with 16 bases between. CDR3: CASSTPLGRSGELFF. As DNA, the CDR3 is TGTGCCAGTAGTACCCCCCTGGGGCGCAGCGGGGAGCTGTTTTTT.

The gene calls are TRBV2 and TRBJ2-7, with a tentative D call TRBD1 (6 bases). Germline V gene lookup returns CDR1 SNHLY and CDR2 FYNNEI. Trimming took off 4 bases at V and 3 bases at J, with 10 bases between the two ends. The CDR3 length is 13 residues. As DNA, the CDR3 is TGTGCCAGCAGTGGACTCAGGGGCTACGAGCAGTACTTC. Encoded protein: CASSGLRGYEQYF.

The chain is built from TRBV6-5 and TRBJ2-1; 8 nucleotides agree with TRBD1. The CDR3 extends over 15 amino acids. Germline V gives CDR1 MNHEY, CDR2 SVGAGI. V shed 5 bases and J 4 bases; nucleotides not matched to a gene: 7. The DNA for the CDR3 is TGTGCCAGCAGTCGAGACAGGGGAGATTACAATGAGCAGTTCTTC. It yields the protein CASSRDRGDYNEQFF.

The gene calls are TRBV28 and TRBJ2-1; 13 bases agree with TRBD2. V trimming: 2 bases; J trimming: 4 bases; junction bases outside the gene matches: 2. This CDR3 is 16 amino acids long. Germline values: CDR1 MDHEN, CDR2 SYDVKM. The CDR3 here is CASSLGGLAGYNEQFF. The CDR3 DNA sequence: TGTGCCAGCAGTTTAGGGGGACTAGCGGGGTACAATGAGCAGTTCTTC.

V gene TRBV6-2 or TRBV6-3 combines with J gene TRBJ2-3; D may be TRBD1 (6 bases). Germline CDR1 is MNHEY and CDR2 is SVGEGT. This CDR3 is built from 16 residues. Trimming shortened V by 5 bases and J by 1 base, and 16 bases separated the two germline ends. CDR3 sequence: CASSNHRVRGTDTQYF. The CDR3 coding sequence is TGTGCCAGCAGTAACCACAGGGTGAGGGGCACAGATACGCAGTATTTT.

The table lists this clone with a few counts. The J gene is TRBJ1-1, the V gene TRBV11-2, with D possibly being TRBD1 (6 bases). This CDR3 is 13 amino acids long. Trimming pared 4 bases from V and 6 bases from J, leaving 12 bases between. The germline CDR1 and CDR2 sequences are SGHAT and FQNNGV. CDR3 loop: CASSSNREPEAFF. The CDR3 DNA follows: TGTGCCAGCAGCTCGAACAGGGAACCTGAAGCTTTCTTT.

In its sample, this clone was seen once. The chain uses TRBV29-1 and TRBJ2-2, with a possible D match to TRBD2 (6 bases). This CDR3 is 13 amino acids long. Trimming shortened V by 7 bases and J by 1 base, and 10 bases separated the two germline ends. Germline CDR1 SQVTM, CDR2 ANQGSEA. Here the CDR3 DNA reads TGCAGCGCGGGACTCCAGAACACCGGGGAGCTGTTTTTT. Protein: CSAGLQNTGELFF.

The chain is built from TRBV5-8 and TRBJ2-1; TRBD2 matches at 10 bases. Germline V lookup: CDR1 SGHTS, CDR2 YDEGEE. This CDR3 has 18 residues. J lost 8 bases, V lost 1 base, and 15 bases had no gene match. CDR3 bases: TGTGCCAGCAGCTTGCTGTGGTCATCTAGCGGGAGTGAGGATGAGCAGTTCTTC. This codes for CASSLLWSSSGSEDEQFF.

The chain combines TRBV25-1 with TRBJ2-1; TRBD1 is a possible D gene (5 bases). Germline assignment: CDR1 MGHDK and CDR2 SYGVNS. The CDR3 consists of 15 residues. V was shortened by 2 bases and J by 3 bases, with 11 bases between the two germline ends. CDR3 residues: CASSEANRNYNEQFF. The CDR3 DNA is TGTGCCAGCAGTGAAGCAAACAGGAACTACAATGAGCAGTTCTTC.

This clone has just one count. The chain couples TRBV18 to TRBJ2-6, with TRBD1 matching over 8 bases. This CDR3 region has 19 residues. J gave up 0 bases and V 3 bases, and 10 bases lay outside the gene matches. In germline, CDR1 is KGHSH, CDR2 LQKENI. CDR3 in amino acids: CASSPRDRPPGSGANVLTF. The CDR3 DNA follows: TGTGCCAGCTCACCCCGGGACAGGCCCCCAGGCTCTGGGGCCAACGTCCTGACTTTC.

V gene TRBV18 combines with J gene TRBJ1-5; perhaps TRBD1 as D (6 bases). CDR1 is KGHSH, CDR2 LQKENI, per germline. This CDR3 spans 16 amino acids. The V and J ends lost 1 base and 11 bases respectively, with 21 bases between them. This chain's CDR3 is CASSPQLSSGEGAQHF. The DNA for the CDR3 is TGTGCCAGCTCACCACAACTCAGTTCAGGGGAAGGGGCCCAGCATTTT.

The rearrangement uses TRBV6-2 or TRBV6-3 and TRBJ1-6; 11 bases map to TRBD1. Germline V gene sequence: CDR1 MNHEY, CDR2 SVGEGT. The CDR3 length is 15 residues. Germline trimming cut 6 bases from V and 9 bases from J; bases unmatched to any gene: 7. CDR3 DNA: TGTGCCAGCAGACCTGGGACAGGGGGAAGTTCACCCCTCCACTTT. It yields the protein CASRPGTGGSSPLHF.

The chain is built from TRBV9 and TRBJ1-2; TRBD1 might be the D (6 bases). The CDR3 has 13 amino acids. Germline V gene data show CDR1 as SGDLS and CDR2 as YYNGEE. V lost 3 bases and J lost 2, with 8 bases in between. The CDR3: CASSARGNYGYTF. CDR3 DNA sequence: TGTGCCAGCAGCGCCAGGGGAAACTATGGCTACACCTTC.

The chain combines TRBV19 with TRBJ2-3; tentatively, D is TRBD2 (5 bases). The V end was cut by 4 bases, the J end by 2 bases, with 13 bases between. The CDR3 is made up of 15 amino acids. Germline V gene sequence: CDR1 LNHDA, CDR2 SQIVND (reference sequence). The CDR3 DNA follows: TGTGCCAGTAGTAATCCCTCGGACTCCACAGATACGCAGTATTTT. It codes for CASSNPSDSTDTQYF.

The chain joins TRBV3-1 (or the pseudogene TRBV3-2) to TRBJ2-5, with 14 positions matching TRBD2. After removal of 4 bases from V and 0 bases from J, the junction contained 4 bases not matched to a gene. The CDR3 totals 17 residues. Germline CDR1 reads LGHDT; CDR2 reads YNNKEL (reference sequence). The CDR3 sequence: CASSPRTSGGYQETQYF. CDR3 in DNA: TGTGCCAGCAGCCCCCGGACTAGCGGGGGGTACCAAGAGACCCAGTACTTC.

In DNA, the CDR3 is TGTGCCAGCAGCTTAAGGGGTGCACCCCTCCACTTT. Its translation: CASSLRGAPLHF. This chain links TRBV11-1 with TRBJ1-6; perhaps TRBD1 as D (5 bases). The ends were cut back, 2 bases at V and 11 bases at J, with 7 bases in the middle. The CDR3 sequence is 12 residues long. Germline CDR1 SGHAT, CDR2 FQDESV (reference sequence). The entire variable domain, with the rest obtained from reference TRBV11-1 and TRBJ1-6, is as follows: EAEVAQSPRYKITEKSQAVAFWCDPISGHATLYWYRQILGQGPELLVQFQDESVVDDSQLPKDRFSAERLKGVDSTLKIQPAELGDSAMYLCASSLRGAPLHFGNGTRLTVT.